Below are 8 T cell receptor beta chains sequenced from a single sample in a study of PD-1 blockade in classical Hodgkin lymphoma. Every one of the patients relapsed after autologous stem cell transplantation (brentuximab vedotin exposure was variable). TCRdb keeps only in-frame clones here, not all; method: immunoSEQ multiplex PCR. The data contain some 90,000 clones, 80% to 95% of them seen just once; the ten biggest clones take up about 2.7%. Sequences were derived from peripheral blood mononuclear cells (PBMCs), sampled before the second cycle of nivolumab. The receptors originated from a human donor with classical Hodgkin lymphoma.

The chain recombines TRBV2 with TRBJ2-7, with TRBD2 identical over 13 bases. Germline V gives CDR1 SNHLY, CDR2 FYNNEI. The CDR3 totals 14 residues. V gave up 7 bases and J gave up 12 bases; unmatched junction bases: 12. Here the CDR3 reads CASIQRLAGGWWYF. In DNA form, the CDR3 reads TGTGCCAGCATCCAGAGACTAGCGGGAGGTTGGTGGTACTTC.

Only a few counts were recorded for this clone. The rearrangement joins TRBV29-1 to TRBJ1-1, with no clear D. V was shortened by 0 bases and J by 0 bases, with 11 bases between the two germline ends. CDR1 is SQVTM, CDR2 ANQGSEA, per germline. CDR3 length equals 15 residues. Here the CDR3 reads CSVEDRGGLNTEAFF. DNA of the CDR3: TGCAGCGTTGAAGATCGGGGAGGGTTGAACACTGAAGCTTTCTTT.

The rearrangement joins TRBV5-5 to TRBJ2-6; TRBD1 matches 8 bases. Trimming took 4 bases from V and 2 from J; bases not matched to a gene: 11. The CDR3 spans 18 residues. In germline, CDR1 is SGHKS, CDR2 YYEKEE (reference sequence). The CDR3 reads CASSHRQGIFTGANVLTF. The DNA of the CDR3 is TGTGCCAGCAGCCACCGACAGGGGATCTTTACTGGGGCCAACGTCCTGACTTTC.

This chain joins TRBV7-6 and TRBJ1-1; D gene ambiguous. Looked up from germline, CDR1 is SGHVS and CDR2 is FNYEAQ. The CDR3 contains 12 residues. V shed 4 bases and J shed 3 bases, with 6 bases lying between them. The CDR3, as DNA: TGTGCCAGCAGCTCCGGACACACTGAAGCTTTCTTT. It specifies CASSSGHTEAFF.

The chain uses TRBV30 and TRBJ1-2, with 10 bases identical to TRBD1. This CDR3 is built from 13 residues. V shed 3 bases, J shed 6 bases, and the junction held 4 bases outside the gene matches. Germline loops: CDR1 GTSNPN, CDR2 SVGIG (reference sequence). The CDR3 region has the DNA TGTGCCTGGAGCCGACAGGGGGCAAATGGCTACACCTTC. Translating it yields CAWSRQGANGYTF.

The chain has TRBV5-1 and TRBJ2-7, with 11 bases matching TRBD2. Germline CDR1 and CDR2: SGHRS and YFSETQ. CDR3 length: 19 residues. The V segment lost 4 bases and the J segment 3 bases; nucleotides outside the gene matches: 18. The CDR3 sequence is CASSREGVTSSGRIYEQYF. DNA of the CDR3: TGCGCCAGCAGCCGAGAGGGGGTAACATCTAGCGGGAGGATCTACGAGCAGTACTTC.

V and J are TRBV11-2 and TRBJ2-1; TRBD2 matches 15 bases. CDR1 SGHAT and CDR2 FQNNGV come from the germline V gene. The CDR3 runs 16 residues. V shed 4 bases, J shed 4 bases, and the junction held 2 bases outside the gene matches. Here the CDR3 reads CASSSGLAGGYNEQFF. The CDR3 coding sequence is TGTGCCAGCAGCTCAGGACTAGCGGGAGGGTACAATGAGCAGTTCTTC.

This rearrangement joins TRBV6-1 to TRBJ1-5, with 8 positions matching TRBD1. The germline V gene has CDR1 MNHNS and CDR2 SASEGT. This CDR3 spans 14 amino acids. V gave up 0 bases and J gave up 6 bases; unmatched junction bases: 1. The CDR3 DNA is TGTGCCAGCAGTGAAGCACAGGGGGTTCAGCCCCAGCATTTT. Residues: CASSEAQGVQPQHF.